This T cell receptor (beta chain) was observed in a study of blood T cell repertoires in COVID-19. Whole-study context: PBMCs, B-cell-depleted T cells, or T cells were the source of the cDNA or gDNA that made up the material.

The study recruited people aged about 18 to 89 years across approximately 23 US areas. Only in-frame clones appear in the TCRdb table, and some are missing; sequencing was by immunoSEQ multiplex PCR. The profile shows over 200,000 clones, about nine tenths of them singletons. CDR1 MNHNS and CDR2 SASEGT come from the germline V gene. There are 12 residues in the CDR3. Trimming pared 0 bases from V and 5 bases from J, leaving 5 bases between. Material for sequencing was PBMCs or T cells enriched from blood (not recorded which). This receptor was identified in a young man who had recovered from COVID-19. The rearrangement joins TRBV6-1 to TRBJ2-7, with D unclear. CDR3 amino acids: CASSEAGDEQYF. The CDR3 DNA reads as TGTGCCAGCAGTGAAGCCGGAGACGAGCAGTACTTC.